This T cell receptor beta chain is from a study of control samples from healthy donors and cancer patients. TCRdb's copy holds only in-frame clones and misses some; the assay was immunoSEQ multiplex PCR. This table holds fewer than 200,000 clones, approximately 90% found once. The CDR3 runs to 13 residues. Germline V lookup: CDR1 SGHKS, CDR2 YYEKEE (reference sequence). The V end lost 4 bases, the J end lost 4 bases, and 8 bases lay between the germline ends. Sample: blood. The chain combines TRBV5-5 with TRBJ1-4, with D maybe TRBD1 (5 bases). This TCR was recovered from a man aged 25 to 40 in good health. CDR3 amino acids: CASSPGLNEKLFF. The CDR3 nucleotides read TGTGCCAGCAGCCCGGGACTTAATGAAAAACTGTTTTTT. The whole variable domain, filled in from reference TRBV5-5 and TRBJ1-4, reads DAGVTQSPTHLIKTRGQQVTLRCSPISGHKSVSWYQQVLGQGPQFIFQYYEKEERGRGNFPDRFSARQFPNYSSELNVNALLLGDSALYLCASSPGLNEKLFFGSGTQLSVL.